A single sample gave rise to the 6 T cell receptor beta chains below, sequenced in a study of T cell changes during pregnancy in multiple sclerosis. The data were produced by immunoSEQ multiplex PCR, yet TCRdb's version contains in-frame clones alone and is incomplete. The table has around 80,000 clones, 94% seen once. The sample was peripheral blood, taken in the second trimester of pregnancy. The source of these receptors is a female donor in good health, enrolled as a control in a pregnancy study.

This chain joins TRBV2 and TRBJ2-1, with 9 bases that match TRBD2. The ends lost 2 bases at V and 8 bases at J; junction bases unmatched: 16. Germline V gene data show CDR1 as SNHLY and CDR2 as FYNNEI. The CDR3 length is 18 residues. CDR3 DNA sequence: TGTGCCAGCAGTGAATCCGCTTCTGCGGGAGGGCCGGGATATGAGCAGTTCTTC. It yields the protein CASSESASAGGPGYEQFF.

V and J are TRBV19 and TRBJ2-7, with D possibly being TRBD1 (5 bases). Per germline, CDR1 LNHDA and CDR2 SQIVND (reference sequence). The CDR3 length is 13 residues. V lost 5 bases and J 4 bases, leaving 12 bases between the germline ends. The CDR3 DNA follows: TGTGCCAGTAGTCGGAAGCAGGGTTACGAGCAGTACTTC. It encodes CASSRKQGYEQYF.

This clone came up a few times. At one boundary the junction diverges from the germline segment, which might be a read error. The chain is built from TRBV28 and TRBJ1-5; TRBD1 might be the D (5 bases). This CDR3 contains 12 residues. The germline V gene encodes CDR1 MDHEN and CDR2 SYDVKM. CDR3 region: CASRLRGGPQHF. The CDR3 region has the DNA TGTGCCAGCCGTTTGAGGGGAGGGCCCCAGCATTTT.

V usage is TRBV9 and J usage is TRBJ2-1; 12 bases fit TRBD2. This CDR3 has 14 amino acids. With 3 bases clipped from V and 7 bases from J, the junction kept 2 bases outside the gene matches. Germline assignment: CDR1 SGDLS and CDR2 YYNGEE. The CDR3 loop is CASSETSGSNEQFF. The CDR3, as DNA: TGTGCCAGCAGCGAGACTAGCGGGAGTAATGAGCAGTTCTTC.

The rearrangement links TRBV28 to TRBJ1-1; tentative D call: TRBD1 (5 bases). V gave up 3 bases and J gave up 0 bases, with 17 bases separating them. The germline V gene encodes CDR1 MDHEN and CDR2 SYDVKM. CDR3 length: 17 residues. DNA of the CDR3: TGTGCCAGCAGTTTTGTCTCTAGGGGTCCTATGAACACTGAAGCTTTCTTT. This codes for CASSFVSRGPMNTEAFF.

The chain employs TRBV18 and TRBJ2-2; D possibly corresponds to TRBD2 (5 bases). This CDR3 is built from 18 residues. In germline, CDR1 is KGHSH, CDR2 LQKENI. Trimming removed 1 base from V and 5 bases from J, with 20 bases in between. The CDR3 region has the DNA TGTGCCAGCTCACCACTATATATTGCGCAAACGGGGACCGGGGAGCTGTTTTTT. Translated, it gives CASSPLYIAQTGTGELFF. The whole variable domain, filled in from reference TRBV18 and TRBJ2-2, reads NAGVMQNPRHLVRRRGQEARLRCSPMKGHSHVYWYRQLPEEGLKFMVYLQKENIIDESGMPKERFSAEFPKEGPSILRIQQVVRGDSAAYFCASSPLYIAQTGTGELFFGEGSRLTVL.